The sequence of this T cell receptor (beta chain) was determined in a study of T cell responses to AZD1222 COVID-19 vaccine. Libraries were prepared by immunoSEQ multiplex PCR; TCRdb keeps only in-frame clonotypes and omits some of them. Of 110,000 to 150,000 clones listed, just over 85% are singletons. Trimming at V came to 5 bases and at J to 5 bases, leaving 2 bases not matched to a gene. The CDR3 extends over 12 amino acids. Sequenced material: peripheral blood, taken on day 0 of AZD1222 vaccination. The TCR was taken from an adult in good health. This chain joins TRBV12-3 or TRBV12-4 and TRBJ1-1; the match to TRBD1 covers 7 bases. The CDR3 bases are TGTGCCAGCAGTATGACAGGGACTGAAGCTTTCTTT. Encoded protein: CASSMTGTEAFF.